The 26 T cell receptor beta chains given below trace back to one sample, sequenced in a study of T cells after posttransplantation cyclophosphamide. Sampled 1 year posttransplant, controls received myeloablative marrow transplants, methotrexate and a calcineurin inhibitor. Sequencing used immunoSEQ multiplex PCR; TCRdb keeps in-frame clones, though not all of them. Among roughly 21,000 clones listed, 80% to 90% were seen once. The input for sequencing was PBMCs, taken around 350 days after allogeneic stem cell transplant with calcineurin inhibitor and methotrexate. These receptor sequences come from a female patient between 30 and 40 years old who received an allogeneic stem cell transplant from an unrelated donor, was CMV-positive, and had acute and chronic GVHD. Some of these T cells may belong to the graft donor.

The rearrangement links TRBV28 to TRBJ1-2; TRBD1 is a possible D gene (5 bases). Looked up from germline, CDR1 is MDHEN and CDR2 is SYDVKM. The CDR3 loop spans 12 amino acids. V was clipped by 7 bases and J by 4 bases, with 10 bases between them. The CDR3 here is CASMPGGYGYTF. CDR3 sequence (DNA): TGTGCCAGCATGCCGGGGGGCTATGGCTACACCTTC.

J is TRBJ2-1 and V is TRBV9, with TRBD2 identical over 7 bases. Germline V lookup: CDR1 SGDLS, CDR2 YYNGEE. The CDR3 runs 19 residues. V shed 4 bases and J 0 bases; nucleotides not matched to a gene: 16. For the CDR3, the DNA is TGTGCCAGCAGCTCCACAACCCCGGGACTACGATTCTCCTACAATGAGCAGTTCTTC. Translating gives CASSSTTPGLRFSYNEQFF.

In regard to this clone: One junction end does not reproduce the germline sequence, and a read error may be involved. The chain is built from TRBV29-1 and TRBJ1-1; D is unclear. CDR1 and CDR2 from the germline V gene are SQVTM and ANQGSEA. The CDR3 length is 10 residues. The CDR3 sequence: CSAGVHGSSF. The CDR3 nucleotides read TGCAGCGCTGGGGTCCACGGGAGCTCGTTT.

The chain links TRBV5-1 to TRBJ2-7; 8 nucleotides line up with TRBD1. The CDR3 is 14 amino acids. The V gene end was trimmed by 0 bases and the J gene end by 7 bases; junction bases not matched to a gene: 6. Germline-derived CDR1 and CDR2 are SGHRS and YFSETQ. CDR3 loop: CASSLGGTGNEQYF. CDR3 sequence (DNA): TGCGCCAGCAGCTTGGGAGGGACAGGTAATGAGCAGTACTTC. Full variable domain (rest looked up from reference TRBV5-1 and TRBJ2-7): KAGVTQTPRYLIKTRGQQVTLSCSPISGHRSVSWYQQTPGQGLQFLFEYFSETQRNKGNFPGRFSGRQFSNSRSEMNVSTLELGDSALYLCASSLGGTGNEQYFGPGTRLTVT.

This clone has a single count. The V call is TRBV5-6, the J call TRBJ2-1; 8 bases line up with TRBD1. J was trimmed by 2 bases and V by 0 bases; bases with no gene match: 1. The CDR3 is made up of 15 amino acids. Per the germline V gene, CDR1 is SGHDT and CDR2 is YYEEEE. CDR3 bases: TGTGCCAGCAGCTTGGGGGACAGGACCTACAATGAGCAGTTCTTC. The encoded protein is CASSLGDRTYNEQFF.

The CDR3 is CASSFSGYQETQYF. As DNA, the CDR3 is TGCGCCAGCAGCTTTTCGGGGTACCAAGAGACCCAGTACTTC. The rearrangement uses TRBV5-1 and TRBJ2-5, with a weak D call TRBD2 (5 bases). Trimming took off 2 bases at V and 0 bases at J, with 8 bases between the two ends. Germline-derived CDR1 and CDR2 are SGHRS and YFSETQ. The CDR3 sequence is 14 residues long.

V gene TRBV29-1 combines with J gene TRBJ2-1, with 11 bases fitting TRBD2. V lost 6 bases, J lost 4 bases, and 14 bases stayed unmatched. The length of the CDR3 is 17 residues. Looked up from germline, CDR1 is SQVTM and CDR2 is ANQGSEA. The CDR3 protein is CSVLGLLSGGAYNEQFF. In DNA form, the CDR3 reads TGCAGCGTGCTAGGGCTACTTAGCGGGGGGGCTTACAATGAGCAGTTCTTC.

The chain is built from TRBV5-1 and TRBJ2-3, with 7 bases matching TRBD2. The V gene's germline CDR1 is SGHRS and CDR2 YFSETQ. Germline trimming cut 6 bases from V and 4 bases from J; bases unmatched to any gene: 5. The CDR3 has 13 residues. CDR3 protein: CASTLGGADTQYF. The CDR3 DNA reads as TGCGCCAGCACCCTGGGGGGGGCAGATACGCAGTATTTT.

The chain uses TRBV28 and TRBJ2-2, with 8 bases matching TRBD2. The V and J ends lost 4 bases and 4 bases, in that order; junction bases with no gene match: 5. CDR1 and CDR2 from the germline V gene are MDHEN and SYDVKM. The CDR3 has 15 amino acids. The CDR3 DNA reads TGTGCCAGCAGTTCCCCTAGCGGGTCCACCGGGGAGCTGTTTTTT. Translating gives CASSSPSGSTGELFF.

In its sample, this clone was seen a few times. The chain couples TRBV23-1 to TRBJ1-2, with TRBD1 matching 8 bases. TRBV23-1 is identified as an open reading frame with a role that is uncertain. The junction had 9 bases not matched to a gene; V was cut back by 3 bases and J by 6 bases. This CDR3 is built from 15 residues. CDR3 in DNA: TGCGCCAGCAGTCACGCACAGGGGGAGGCGAATGGCTACACCTTC. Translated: CASSHAQGEANGYTF.

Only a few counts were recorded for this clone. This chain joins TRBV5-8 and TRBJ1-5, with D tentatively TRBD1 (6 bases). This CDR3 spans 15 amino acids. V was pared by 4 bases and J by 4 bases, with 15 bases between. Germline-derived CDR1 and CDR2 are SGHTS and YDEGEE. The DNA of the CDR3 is TGTGCCAGCAGCCGATATAGGACAGCGAATCAGCCCCAGCATTTT. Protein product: CASSRYRTANQPQHF.

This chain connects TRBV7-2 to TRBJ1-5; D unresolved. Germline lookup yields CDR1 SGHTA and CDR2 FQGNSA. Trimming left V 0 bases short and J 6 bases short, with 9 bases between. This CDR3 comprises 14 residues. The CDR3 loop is CASSLARAAQPQHF. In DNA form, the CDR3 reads TGTGCCAGCAGCTTAGCGCGCGCGGCTCAGCCCCAGCATTTT.

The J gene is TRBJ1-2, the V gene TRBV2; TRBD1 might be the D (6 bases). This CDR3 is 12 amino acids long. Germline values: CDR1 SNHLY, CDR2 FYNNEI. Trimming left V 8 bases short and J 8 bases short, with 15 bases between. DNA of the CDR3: TGTGCCAGCCAAACAGGGTTGGTCGGCTACACCTTC. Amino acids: CASQTGLVGYTF. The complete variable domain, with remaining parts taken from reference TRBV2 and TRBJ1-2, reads EPEVTQTPSHQVTQMGQEVILRCVPISNHLYFYWYRQILGQKVEFLVSFYNNEISEKSEIFDDQFSVERPDGSNFTLKIRSTKLEDSAMYFCASQTGLVGYTFGSGTRLTVV.

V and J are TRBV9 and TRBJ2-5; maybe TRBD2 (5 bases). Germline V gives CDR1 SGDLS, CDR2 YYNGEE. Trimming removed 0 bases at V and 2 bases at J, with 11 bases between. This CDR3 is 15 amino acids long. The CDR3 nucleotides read TGTGCCAGCAGCGTAGCGTCCAGGAGGCAAGAGACCCAGTACTTC. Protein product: CASSVASRRQETQYF.

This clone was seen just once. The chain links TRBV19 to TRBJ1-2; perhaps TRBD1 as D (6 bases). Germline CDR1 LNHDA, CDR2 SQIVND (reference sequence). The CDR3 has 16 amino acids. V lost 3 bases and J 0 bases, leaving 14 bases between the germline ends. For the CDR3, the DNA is TGTGCCAGTAGTATCGGCGCAGGGGTACCTAACTATGGCTACACCTTC. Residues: CASSIGAGVPNYGYTF.

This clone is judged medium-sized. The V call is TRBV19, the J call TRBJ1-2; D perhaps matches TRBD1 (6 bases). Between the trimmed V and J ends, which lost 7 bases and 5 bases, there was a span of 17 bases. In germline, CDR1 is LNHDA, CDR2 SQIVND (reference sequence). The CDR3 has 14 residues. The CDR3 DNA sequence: TGTGCCAGTAATAACCCCGGGACAAATTATGGCTACACCTTC. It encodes CASNNPGTNYGYTF.

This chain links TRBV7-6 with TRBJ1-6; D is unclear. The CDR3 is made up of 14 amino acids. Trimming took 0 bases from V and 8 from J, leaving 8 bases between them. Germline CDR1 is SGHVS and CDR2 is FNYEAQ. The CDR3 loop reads CASSLAVTDSPLHF. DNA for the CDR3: TGTGCCAGCAGCTTAGCAGTTACGGATTCACCCCTCCACTTT.

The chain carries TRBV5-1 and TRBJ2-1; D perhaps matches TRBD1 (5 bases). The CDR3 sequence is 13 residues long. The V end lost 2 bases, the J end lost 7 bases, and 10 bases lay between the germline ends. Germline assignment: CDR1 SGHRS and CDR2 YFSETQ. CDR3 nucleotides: TGCGCCAGCAGCTTTGGGGCAGGGAATGAGCAGTTCTTC. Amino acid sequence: CASSFGAGNEQFF.

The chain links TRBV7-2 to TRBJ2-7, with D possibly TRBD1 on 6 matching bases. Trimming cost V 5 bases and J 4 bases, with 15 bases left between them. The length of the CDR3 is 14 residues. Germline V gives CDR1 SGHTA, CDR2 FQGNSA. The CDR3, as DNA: TGTGCCAGCAGCGACCCCCCAGGGGCTTACGAGCAGTACTTC. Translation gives CASSDPPGAYEQYF.

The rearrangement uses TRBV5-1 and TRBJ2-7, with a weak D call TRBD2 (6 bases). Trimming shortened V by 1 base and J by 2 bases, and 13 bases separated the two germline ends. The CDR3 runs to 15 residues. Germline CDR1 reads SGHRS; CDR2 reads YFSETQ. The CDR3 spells CASSLISGSPYEQYF. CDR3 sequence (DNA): TGCGCCAGCAGCTTGATATCCGGGAGCCCCTACGAGCAGTACTTC.

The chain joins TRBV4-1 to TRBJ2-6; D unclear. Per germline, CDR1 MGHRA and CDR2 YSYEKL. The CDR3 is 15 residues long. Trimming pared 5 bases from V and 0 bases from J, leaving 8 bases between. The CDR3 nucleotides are TGCGCCAGCAGCGTAATCCCCTCTGGGGCCAACGTCCTGACTTTC. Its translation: CASSVIPSGANVLTF.

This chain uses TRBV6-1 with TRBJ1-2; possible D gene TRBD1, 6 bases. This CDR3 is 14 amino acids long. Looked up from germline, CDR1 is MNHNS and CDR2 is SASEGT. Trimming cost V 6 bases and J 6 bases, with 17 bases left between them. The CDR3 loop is CASRERRQVHGYTF. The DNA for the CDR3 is TGTGCCAGCAGAGAGCGAAGACAGGTCCATGGCTACACCTTC.

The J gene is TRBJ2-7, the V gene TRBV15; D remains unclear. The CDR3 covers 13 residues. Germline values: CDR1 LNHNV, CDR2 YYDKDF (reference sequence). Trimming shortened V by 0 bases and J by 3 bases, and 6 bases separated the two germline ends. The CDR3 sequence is CATSRDRNYEQYF. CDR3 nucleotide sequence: TGTGCCACCAGCAGAGACAGGAACTACGAGCAGTACTTC.

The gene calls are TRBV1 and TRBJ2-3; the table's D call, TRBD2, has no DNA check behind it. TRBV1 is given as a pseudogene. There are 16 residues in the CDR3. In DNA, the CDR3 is TGCACCAGCAGCCAAGAATTAACTAGCGGGGATGATACGCAGTATTTT. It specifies CTSSQELTSGDDTQYF.

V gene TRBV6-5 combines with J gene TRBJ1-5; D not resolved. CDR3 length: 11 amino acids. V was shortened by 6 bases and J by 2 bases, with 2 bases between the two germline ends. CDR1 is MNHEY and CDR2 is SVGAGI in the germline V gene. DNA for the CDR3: TGTGCCAGCAGCGGCAATCAGCCCCAGCATTTT. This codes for CASSGNQPQHF.

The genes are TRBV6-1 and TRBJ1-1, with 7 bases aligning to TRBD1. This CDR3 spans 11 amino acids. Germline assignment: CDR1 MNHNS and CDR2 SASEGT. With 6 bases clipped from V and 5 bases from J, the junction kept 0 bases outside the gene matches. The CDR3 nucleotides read TGTGCCAGCAGGGGACAGACTGAAGCTTTCTTT. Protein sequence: CASRGQTEAFF.